One sample yielded the 9 T cell receptor beta chains listed below, sequenced in a study of tumor and adjacent non-tumor tissue in lung cancer. RNA was extracted from bulk tissue without any cell sorting. Three rounds of nested PCR, following a modified ARM-PCR protocol, produced the TCRbeta library. TCRdb ran MiXCR on the multiplex PCR reads and lists one entry per CDR3 protein. The table has 84,000 or so distinct CDR3 sequences, around 59% seen once; the top ten hold over 12%. The specimen sequenced was lung tumor tissue. These receptors all stem from a man aged 65 to 79 with non-small cell lung cancer.

In regard to this clonotype: The junction and the germline gene differ at one end; a read error may be behind it. This chain uses TRBV10-2 with TRBJ2-3, with TRBD2 matching over 9 bases. This CDR3 has 17 residues. Germline V lookup: CDR1 WSHSY, CDR2 SAAADI. CDR3 residues: CASRGGRALIPTDTQYF. The DNA for the CDR3 is TGCGCCAGCAGAGGCGGGAGGGCCCTAATCCCCACAGATACGCAGTACTTT.

In the case of this clonotype: One end of the junction does not line up with germline, which may come from a read error. As DNA, the CDR3 is TGTGCTAGCAGTCCGTGGGACGGAGAGACCCAGTACTTC. Translated, it gives CASSPWDGETQYF. This chain connects TRBV12-3 or TRBV12-4 to TRBJ2-5; D tentatively reads TRBD1 or TRBD2 (5 bases each). CDR3 length: 13 amino acids.

This chain uses TRBV30 with TRBJ1-4, with D possibly TRBD1 on 5 matching bases. CDR3 length: 16 amino acids. Germline CDR1 reads GTSNPN; CDR2 reads SVGIG (reference sequence). Trimming cost V 0 bases and J 5 bases, with 16 bases left between them. The CDR3 nucleotides are TGTGCCTGGAGTGTAAGGGGACGAAGGATGAATGAAAAACTGTTTTTT. Translation: CAWSVRGRRMNEKLFF.

About this clonotype itself: This likely comes from a read error, as the CDR3 has no conserved phenylalanine or tryptophan at its end. The chain joins TRBV4-1 to TRBJ2-1; D unresolved. Germline lookup yields CDR1 MGHRA and CDR2 YSYEKL. This CDR3 has 15 residues. This CDR3 reads CASNQEVKTFNEQFL. In nucleotides, the CDR3 is TGCGCCAGCAACCAAGAGGTCAAAACCTTCAATGAGCAGTTCCTC.

With respect to this clonotype: Relative to the germline gene, one junction end is altered; a read error may explain this. In DNA, the CDR3 is TGTGCCGGCAGCCCTGGACTAGCGGGGCCCTTGAGTACAGGTACGCAGTATTTT. Translating it yields CAGSPGLAGPLSTGTQYF. The chain recombines TRBV11-2 with TRBJ2-3; 12 bases line up with TRBD2. The germline CDR1 and CDR2 sequences are SGHAT and FQNNGV. The CDR3 contains 18 residues.

This clonotype came up a few times. The junction and the germline gene differ at one end; a read error may be behind it. V usage is TRBV11-2 and J usage is TRBJ1-2; no firm D call. The CDR3 contains 15 residues. Per the germline V gene, CDR1 is SGHAT and CDR2 is FQNNGV. CDR3 protein: CASIPTGTLGYGYAF. The CDR3 nucleotides are TGTGCCAGCATCCCCACTGGAACCTTAGGGTATGGCTACGCCTTC.

This clonotype was detected many times. This chain links TRBV30 with TRBJ2-7; 8 bases agree with TRBD1. V gave up 8 bases and J gave up 3 bases; unmatched junction bases: 6. Germline lookup yields CDR1 GTSNPN and CDR2 SVGIG (reference sequence). The CDR3 has 12 residues. CDR3 coding DNA: TGTGCCCGCTCAACAGGGGGCTACGAGCAGTACTTC. Its protein is CARSTGGYEQYF.

To note about this clonotype: A much larger clone sits a single nucleotide away, making a read error possible. The chain carries TRBV6-5 and TRBJ2-5; possible D gene TRBD2, 7 bases. The germline V gene has CDR1 MNHEY and CDR2 SVGAGI. This CDR3 spans 15 amino acids. The CDR3 region has the DNA TGTACCAGCAGAGGGGGGGGGGTAGGCCAAGAGACCCAGTACTTC. Protein sequence: CTSRGGGVGQETQYF.

Details on this clonotype: A much larger clone sits a single nucleotide away, making a read error possible. This rearrangement joins TRBV6-2 or TRBV6-3 to TRBJ2-7, with D perhaps matching TRBD1 (5 bases). Germline lookup yields CDR1 MNHEY and CDR2 SVGEGT. The CDR3 totals 16 residues. This CDR3 is CASSPDQTAEIYELYF. As DNA, the CDR3 is TGTGCCAGCAGTCCCGATCAGACAGCCGAGATCTACGAGCTGTACTTC.